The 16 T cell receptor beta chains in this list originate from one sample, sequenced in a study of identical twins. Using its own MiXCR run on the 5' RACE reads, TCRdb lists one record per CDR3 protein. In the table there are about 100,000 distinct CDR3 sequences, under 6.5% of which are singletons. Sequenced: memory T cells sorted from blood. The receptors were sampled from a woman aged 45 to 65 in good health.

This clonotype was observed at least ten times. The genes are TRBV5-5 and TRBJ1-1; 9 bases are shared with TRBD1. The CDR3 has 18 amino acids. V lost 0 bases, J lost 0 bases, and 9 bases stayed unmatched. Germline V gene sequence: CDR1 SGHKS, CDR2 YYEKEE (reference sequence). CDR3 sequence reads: CASSLGIPGQGMNTEAFF. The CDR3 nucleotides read TGTGCCAGCAGCTTGGGGATACCGGGACAGGGCATGAACACTGAAGCTTTCTTT.

CDR3: CASSRLRHTDTQYF. The CDR3 bases are TGTGCCAGCAGCAGGTTGAGACACACAGATACGCAGTATTTT. This chain uses TRBV5-6 with TRBJ2-3; no reliable D call. Deletions cut 4 bases from V and 2 bases from J, with 11 bases between. Germline V gene lookup returns CDR1 SGHDT and CDR2 YYEEEE. The CDR3 consists of 14 residues.

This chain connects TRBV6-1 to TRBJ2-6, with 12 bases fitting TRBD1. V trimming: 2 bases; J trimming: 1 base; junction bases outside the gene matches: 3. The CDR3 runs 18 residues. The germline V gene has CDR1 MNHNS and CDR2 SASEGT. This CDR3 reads CASSESGQGASGANVLTF. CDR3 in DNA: TGTGCCAGCAGTGAATCGGGACAGGGGGCATCTGGGGCCAACGTCCTGACTTTC.

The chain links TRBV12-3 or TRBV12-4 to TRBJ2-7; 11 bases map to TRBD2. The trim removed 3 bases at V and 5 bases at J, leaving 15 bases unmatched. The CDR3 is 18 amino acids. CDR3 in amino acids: CASSFTGGTSGRIHEQYF. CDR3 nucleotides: TGTGCCAGCAGTTTTACCGGGGGAACTAGCGGGAGAATCCACGAGCAGTACTTC.

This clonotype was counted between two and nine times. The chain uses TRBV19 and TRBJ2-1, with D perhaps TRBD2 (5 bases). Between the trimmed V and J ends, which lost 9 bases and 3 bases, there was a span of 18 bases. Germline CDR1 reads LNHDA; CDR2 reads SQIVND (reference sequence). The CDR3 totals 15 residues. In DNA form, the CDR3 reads TGTGCCAGCACCCGGACCGAGGCGGGCTACAATGAGCAGTTCTTC. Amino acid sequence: CASTRTEAGYNEQFF. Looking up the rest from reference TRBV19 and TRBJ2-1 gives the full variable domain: DGGITQSPKYLFRKEGQNVTLSCEQNLNHDAMYWYRQDPGQGLRLIYYSQIVNDFQKGDIAEGYSVSREKKESFPLTVTSAQKNPTAFYLCASTRTEAGYNEQFFGPGTRLTVL.

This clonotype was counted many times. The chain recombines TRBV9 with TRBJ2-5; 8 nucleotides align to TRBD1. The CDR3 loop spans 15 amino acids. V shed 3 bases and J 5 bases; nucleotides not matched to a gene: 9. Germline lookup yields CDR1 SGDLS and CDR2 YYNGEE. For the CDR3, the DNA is TGTGCCAGCAGCGCCTACAGGGGGATGTGGGAGACCCAGTACTTC. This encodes CASSAYRGMWETQYF. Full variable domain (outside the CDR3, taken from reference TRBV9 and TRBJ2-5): DSGVTQTPKHLITATGQRVTLRCSPRSGDLSVYWYQQSLDQGLQFLIQYYNGEERAKGNILERFSAQQFPDLHSELNLSSLELGDSALYFCASSAYRGMWETQYFGPGTRLLVL.

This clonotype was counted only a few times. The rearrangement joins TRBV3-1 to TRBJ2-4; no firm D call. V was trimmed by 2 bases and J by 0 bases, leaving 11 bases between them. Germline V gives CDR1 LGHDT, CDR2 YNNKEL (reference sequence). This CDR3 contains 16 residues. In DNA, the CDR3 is TGTGCCAGCAGCCAACGTACCAGACTAGCCAAAAACATTCAGTACTTC. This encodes CASSQRTRLAKNIQYF.

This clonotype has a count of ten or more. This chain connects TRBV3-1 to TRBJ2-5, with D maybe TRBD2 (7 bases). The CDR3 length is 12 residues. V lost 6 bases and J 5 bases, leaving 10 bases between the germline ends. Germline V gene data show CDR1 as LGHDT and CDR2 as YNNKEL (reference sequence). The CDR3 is CASRGGGETQYF. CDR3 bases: TGTGCCAGCAGGGGAGGGGGGGAGACCCAGTACTTC.

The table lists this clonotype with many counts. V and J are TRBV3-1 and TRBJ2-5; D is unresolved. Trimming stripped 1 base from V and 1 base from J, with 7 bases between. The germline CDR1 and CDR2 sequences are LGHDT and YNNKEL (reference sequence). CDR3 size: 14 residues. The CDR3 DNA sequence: TGTGCCAGCAGCCAAGTTAACAGCCAAGAGACCCAGTACTTC. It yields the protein CASSQVNSQETQYF.

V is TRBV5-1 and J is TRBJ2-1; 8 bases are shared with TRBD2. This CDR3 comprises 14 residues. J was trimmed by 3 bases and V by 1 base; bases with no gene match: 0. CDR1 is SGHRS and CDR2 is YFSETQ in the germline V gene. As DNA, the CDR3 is TGCGCCAGCAGCTTGCGGGGGGGCTACAATGAGCAGTTCTTC. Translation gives CASSLRGGYNEQFF.

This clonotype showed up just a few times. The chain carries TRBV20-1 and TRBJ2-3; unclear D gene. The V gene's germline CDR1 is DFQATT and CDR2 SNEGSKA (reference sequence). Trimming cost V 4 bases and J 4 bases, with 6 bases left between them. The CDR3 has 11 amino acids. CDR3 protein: CSATFPDTQYF. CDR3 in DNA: TGCAGTGCTACTTTTCCAGATACGCAGTATTTT.

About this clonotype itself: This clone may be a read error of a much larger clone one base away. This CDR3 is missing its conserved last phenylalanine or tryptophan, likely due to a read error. The CDR3 DNA reads as TGTGCCACCAGTGATTTAGCGGGAGGCACAGAGACCCAGTACCTC. It translates to CATSDLAGGTETQYL. This chain uses TRBV24-1 with TRBJ2-5; 9 nucleotides align to TRBD2. The junction had 3 bases not matched to a gene; V was cut back by 1 base and J by 4 bases. The CDR3 is 15 residues long. Germline CDR1 reads KGHDR; CDR2 reads SFDVKD.

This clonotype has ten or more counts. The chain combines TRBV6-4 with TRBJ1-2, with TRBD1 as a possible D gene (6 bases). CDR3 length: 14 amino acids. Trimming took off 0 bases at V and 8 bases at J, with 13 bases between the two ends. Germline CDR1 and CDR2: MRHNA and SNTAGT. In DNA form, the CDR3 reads TGTGCCAGCAGTGACTCGCCAGGGGAAGGCGGCTACACCTTC. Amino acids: CASSDSPGEGGYTF.

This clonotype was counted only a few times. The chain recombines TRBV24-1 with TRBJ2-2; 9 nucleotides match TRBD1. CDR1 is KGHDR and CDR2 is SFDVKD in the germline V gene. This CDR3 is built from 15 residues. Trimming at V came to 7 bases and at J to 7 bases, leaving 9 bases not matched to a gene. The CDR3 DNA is TGTGCCACCAGCACTCGGGACAGGGCGGTCGGGGAGCTGTTTTTT. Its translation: CATSTRDRAVGELFF.

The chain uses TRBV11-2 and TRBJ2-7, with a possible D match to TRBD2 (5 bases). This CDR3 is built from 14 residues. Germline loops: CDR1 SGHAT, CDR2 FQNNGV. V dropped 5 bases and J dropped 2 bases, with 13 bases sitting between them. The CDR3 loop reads CASSITGYAYEQYV. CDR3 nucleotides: TGTGCCAGCAGCATAACGGGATATGCCTACGAGCAGTACGTC.

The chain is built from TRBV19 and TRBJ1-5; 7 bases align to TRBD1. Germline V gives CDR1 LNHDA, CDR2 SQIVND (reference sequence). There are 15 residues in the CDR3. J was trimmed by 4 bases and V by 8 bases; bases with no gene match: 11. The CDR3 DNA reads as TGTGCCAGTCTTGACAGGGTAGACGTTAATCAGCCCCAGCATTTT. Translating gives CASLDRVDVNQPQHF. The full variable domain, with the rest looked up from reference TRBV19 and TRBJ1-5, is DGGITQSPKYLFRKEGQNVTLSCEQNLNHDAMYWYRQDPGQGLRLIYYSQIVNDFQKGDIAEGYSVSREKKESFPLTVTSAQKNPTAFYLCASLDRVDVNQPQHFGDGTRLSIL.